This TCR beta chain was captured in a study of shared clonotypes between healthy human individuals. The naive CD8 population came from CD45RO-negative cells selected for CCR7, without terminally differentiated effector memory CD45RA+ cells. The repertoire was sequenced with immunoSEQ multiplex PCR; TCRdb's copy has only in-frame clones and lacks some. The data show millions of clones, roughly 91% seen once. The CDR3 has 13 residues. V dropped 4 bases and J dropped 12; count of bases not matched to a gene: 6. The germline V gene has CDR1 SGHDN and CDR2 FVKESK. This TCR was sampled from a young man in good health. Some clones in this sample may be carry-over from other donors' samples. Sequencing input: naive CD8+ T cells from PBMCs. The chain recombines TRBV14 with TRBJ2-1, with TRBD2 identical over 10 bases. For the CDR3, the DNA is TGTGCCAGCAGCCCGTACCGACTAGCGGGGCAGTTCTTC. It is translated as CASSPYRLAGQFF.